These 2 T cell receptor beta chains were sequenced from one sample in a study of CD8+ T cells in alopecia areata. RNA, once extracted, was reverse transcribed into cDNA for use as the sequencing template. The data were produced by immunoSEQ multiplex PCR, yet TCRdb's version contains in-frame clones alone and is incomplete. The sample lists about 110,000 clones, approximately 59% seen once, with about 20% in the top ten. The sequencing input was CD8+ T cells sorted from blood. These receptors all stem from a human donor in good health.

This rearrangement joins TRBV18 to TRBJ2-5; 12 bases are a match to TRBD2. The germline V gene has CDR1 KGHSH and CDR2 LQKENI. The CDR3 consists of 16 residues. The trim removed 0 bases at V and 2 bases at J, leaving 1 base unmatched. For the CDR3, the DNA is TGTGCCAGCTCACCACCTCTAGCGGGGGGGCAAGAGACCCAGTACTTC. As protein: CASSPPLAGGQETQYF.

J is TRBJ1-6 and V is TRBV9; D not resolved. The CDR3 contains 14 residues. The V end was cut by 0 bases, the J end by 4 bases, with 5 bases between. Germline assignment: CDR1 SGDLS and CDR2 YYNGEE. The CDR3 sequence is CASSVERYNSPLHF. In DNA form, the CDR3 reads TGTGCCAGCAGCGTAGAACGGTATAATTCACCCCTCCACTTT.